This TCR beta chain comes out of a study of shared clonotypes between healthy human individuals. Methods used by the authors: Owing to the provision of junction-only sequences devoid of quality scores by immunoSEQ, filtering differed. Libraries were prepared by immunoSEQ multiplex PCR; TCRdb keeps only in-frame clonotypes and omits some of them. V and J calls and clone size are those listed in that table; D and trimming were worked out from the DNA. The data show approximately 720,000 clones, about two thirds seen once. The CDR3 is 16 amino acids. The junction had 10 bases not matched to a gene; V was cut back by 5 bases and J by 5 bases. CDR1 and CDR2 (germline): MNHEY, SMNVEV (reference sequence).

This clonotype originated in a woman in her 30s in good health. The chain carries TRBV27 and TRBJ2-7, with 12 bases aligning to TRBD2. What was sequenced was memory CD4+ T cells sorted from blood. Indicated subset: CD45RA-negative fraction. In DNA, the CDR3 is TGTGCCAGCAGTACCCCCAAGACTAGCGGGAGTGACGAGCAGTACTTC. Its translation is CASSTPKTSGSDEQYF.